This T cell receptor beta chain came from a study of T cell responses to AZD1222 COVID-19 vaccine. As concerns this clone: Its antigen is as yet unknown.

Study conclusions and caveats: The sample set comprised mostly white British donors with more females, and clonal diversity was possibly underestimated. The study found vaccine-associated CD4 TCRs spanning spike, dominant at 160-218 and 743-854.

CDR1 is MNHEY and CDR2 is SMNVEV in the germline V gene (reference sequence). V shed 6 bases and J 6 bases; nucleotides not matched to a gene: 0. The CDR3 totals 13 residues. The method was immunoSEQ multiplex PCR; TCRdb's version includes in-frame clones alone and lacks a portion of them. The sample carries 95,000 to 100,000 clones, roughly 90% recorded once. The chain couples TRBV27 to TRBJ2-3; 13 bases line up with TRBD2. This specimen consisted of peripheral blood, obtained 28 days after the second AZD1222 dose. The sequence derives from an adult who received the AZD1222 COVID-19 vaccine. The DNA for the CDR3 is TGTGCCAGCAGACTAGCGGGGGGGGATACGCAGTATTTT. It specifies CASRLAGGDTQYF.